This is a list of T cell receptor beta chains from one sample in a study of CD8 T cells in Susac syndrome. TCRdb re-derived calls from the immunoSEQ multiplex PCR reads in MiXCR, one entry per CDR3 protein. This repertoire shows about 100,000 distinct CDR3 sequences, over 80% found once; its top ten account for around 0.32%. The source material was CD8+ T cells from PBMCs. These receptors all come from a human donor in good health. Each CDR3 is given with its conserved first and last residue. Fields, in order: J gene, clone size, D gene, V gene, CDR3 DNA, CDR3 protein. The D gene is left open where the match is weak. Some rows have no size entry. The others give once, few or many, or a class for an expanded clone.

TRBJ1-4,-,-,TRBV3-1,TGTGCCAGCAGCCAAGACCCGGGGAGGGGAGATGAAAAACTGTTTTTT,CASSQDPGRGDEKLFF
TRBJ1-2,-,-,TRBV29-1,TGCAGCGTTGAAATTGTCGCGACAGGTGAAGAGAACTATGGCTACACCTTC,CSVEIVATGEENYGYTF
TRBJ2-2,-,TRBD2,TRBV29-1,TGCAGCGTTGAAGATCGGCTAGCGGGGAACACCGGGGAGCTGTTTTTT,CSVEDRLAGNTGELFF
TRBJ2-5,-,-,TRBV29-1,TGCAGCGTTGCTGGGAACCAAGAGACCCAGTACTTC,CSVAGNQETQYF
TRBJ2-2,-,-,TRBV12-3/TRBV12-4,TGTGCCAGCAGTTTAGTTGGTCCGGAGGTCAACACCGGGGAGCTGTTTTTT,CASSLVGPEVNTGELFF
TRBJ1-2,-,-,TRBV7-8,TGTGCCAGCACCTCGACAGGAAACTATGGCTACACCTTC,CASTSTGNYGYTF
TRBJ2-2,-,-,TRBV12-3/TRBV12-4,TGTGCCAGCAGAAAACCGAACACCGGGGAGCTGTTTTTT,CASRKPNTGELFF
TRBJ1-5,-,-,TRBV12-3/TRBV12-4,TGTGCCAGCAGTTCGGCGGGGGGAGCTAGCAATCAGCCCCAGCATTTT,CASSSAGGASNQPQHF
TRBJ2-2,-,TRBD1,TRBV13,TGTGCCAGCAGTCAACAGGGGTCCACCGGGGAGCTGTTTTTT,CASSQQGSTGELFF
TRBJ2-7,-,TRBD2,TRBV7-8,TGTGCCAGCAGCTTAGTACTAGCGGGAGACTTCTACGAGCAGTACTTC,CASSLVLAGDFYEQYF
TRBJ1-1,few,-,TRBV29-1,TGCAGCGTCCCGAAGGGGGGCTTAACTTTCTTT,CSVPKGGLTFF
TRBJ2-7,-,-,TRBV6-2/TRBV6-3,TGTGCCAGCAGCCCGTTAAGCCTCTACGAGCAGTACTTC,CASSPLSLYEQYF
TRBJ1-3,-,-,TRBV4-1,TGCGCCAGCAGCCAAGAGCCAAGCATCTCTGGAAACACCATATATTTT,CASSQEPSISGNTIYF
TRBJ1-5,once,TRBD1,TRBV5-1,TGCGCCAGCAGTCCCGGGACAGGGATGCTCAAGCCCCAGCATTTT,CASSPGTGMLKPQHF
TRBJ1-6,-,-,TRBV12-3/TRBV12-4,TGTGCCAGCAGGGCCACGGCGAATTCACCCCTCCACTTT,CASRATANSPLHF
TRBJ2-5,-,TRBD2,TRBV20-1,TGCAGTGCGTGGACTAGCGCCGACTTAGGGGAGACCCAGTACTTC,CSAWTSADLGETQYF